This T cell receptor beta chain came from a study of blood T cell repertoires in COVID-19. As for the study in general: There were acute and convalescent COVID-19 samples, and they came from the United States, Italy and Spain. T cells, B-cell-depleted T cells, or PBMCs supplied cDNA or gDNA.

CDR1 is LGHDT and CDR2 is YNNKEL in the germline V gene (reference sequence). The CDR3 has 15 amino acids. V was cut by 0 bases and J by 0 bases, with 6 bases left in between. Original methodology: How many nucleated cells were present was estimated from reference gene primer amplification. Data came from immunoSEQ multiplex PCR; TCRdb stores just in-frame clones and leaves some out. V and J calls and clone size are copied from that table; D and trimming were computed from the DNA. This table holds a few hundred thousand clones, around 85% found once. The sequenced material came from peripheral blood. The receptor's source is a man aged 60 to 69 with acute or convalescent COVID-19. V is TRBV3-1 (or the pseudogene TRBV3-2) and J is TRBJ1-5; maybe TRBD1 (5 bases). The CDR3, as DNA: TGTGCCAGCAGCCAAGATGACAGTAGCAATCAGCCCCAGCATTTT. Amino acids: CASSQDDSSNQPQHF.